This section outlines one T cell receptor (beta chain) sequence together with its context. The antigen is unknown. The record originates from a study of cytomegalovirus exposure and HLA in healthy donors. Findings and caveats of the study: A highly shared variant cluster was judged a likely technical artifact. Among immune exposure information, only CMV serostatus was available. The study carried out a later analysis of TCR beta sequences. It associated roughly 17,000 of them with specific HLA alleles at a false discovery rate of 0.05.

The PCR made use of 60 Vbeta and 13 Jbeta primers. Method: immunoSEQ multiplex PCR; TCRdb's copy keeps in-frame clones and lacks some. The sample includes about 160,000 clones. Material for sequencing was PBMCs. This clonotype originated in a man younger than 45 in good health and CMV-seronegative.

CDR3 sequence (DNA): TGTGCCAGCAGCTTAGCGGACACCACAAGACCCTCCTACGAGCAGTACTTC. This encodes CASSLADTTRPSYEQYF. This chain connects TRBV7-8 to TRBJ2-7; TRBD1 is a possible D gene (5 bases). The CDR3 is 17 amino acids. The V gene's germline CDR1 is SGHVS and CDR2 FQNEAQ. The V end lost 0 bases, the J end lost 0 bases, and 15 bases lay between the germline ends.